This T cell receptor (beta chain) was sequenced in a study of cytomegalovirus exposure and HLA in healthy donors. Study-wide context: Early released data had about 85 million unique TCRs, all coming from HLA-typed donors. Study-level findings and limits: The study designated over 150 TCR beta chains cytomegalovirus-associated.

As concerns this clone: Its target is not known.

CDR3 length equals 14 residues. Germline trimming cut 3 bases from V and 4 bases from J; bases unmatched to any gene: 3. Per germline, CDR1 SGHRS and CDR2 YFSETQ. PCR involved 60 Vbeta and 13 Jbeta primers. Libraries were prepared by immunoSEQ multiplex PCR; TCRdb keeps only in-frame clonotypes and omits some of them. The table records some 150,000 clones, 8.9% of them present only once. The sequence derives from a woman aged 35 to 49 in good health and CMV-seropositive. The rearrangement links TRBV5-1 to TRBJ1-1; 10 nucleotides line up with TRBD1. Material: PBMCs. In DNA form, the CDR3 reads TGCGCCAGCAGCTGGGGACAGGGGACCACTGAAGCTTTCTTT. This translates into CASSWGQGTTEAFF.